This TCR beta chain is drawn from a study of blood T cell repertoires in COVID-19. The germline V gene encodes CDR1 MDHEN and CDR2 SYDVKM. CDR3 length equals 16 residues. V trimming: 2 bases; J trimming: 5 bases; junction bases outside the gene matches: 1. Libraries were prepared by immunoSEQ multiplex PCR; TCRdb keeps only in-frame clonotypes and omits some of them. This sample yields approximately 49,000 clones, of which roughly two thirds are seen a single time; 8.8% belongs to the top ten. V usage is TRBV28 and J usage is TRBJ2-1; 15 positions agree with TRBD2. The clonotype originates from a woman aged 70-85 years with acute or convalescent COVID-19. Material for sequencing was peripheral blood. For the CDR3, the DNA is TGTGCCAGCAGTTTAGGGACTAGCGGGAGGAACAATGAGCAGTTCTTC. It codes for CASSLGTSGRNNEQFF.